A selection of T cell receptor beta chains follows, all from one sample in a study of T cell responses to AZD1222 COVID-19 vaccine. Measured with immunoSEQ multiplex PCR; TCRdb has only the in-frame clones, and not every one. Seen here are some 190,000 clones, almost 90% observed once, and the top ten hold approximately 7.7%. The material sequenced was peripheral blood, taken on day 0 of AZD1222 vaccination. These receptors all come from an adult in good health. Each CDR3 is given with its conserved first and last residue.

cdr3_length: 14
v_call: TRBV27
cdr3_aa: CASSLFRNTGELFF

cdr3_length: 14
v_call: TRBV6-5
cdr3_aa: CASSYSLWATEAFF

cdr3_length: 17
v_call: TRBV3-1/TRBV3-2
cdr3_aa: CASSQGGEAGVGGELFF

cdr3_length: 16
v_call: TRBV3-1/TRBV3-2
cdr3_aa: CASSQDRGVNTGELFF

cdr3_length: 13
v_call: TRBV7-9
cdr3_aa: CASSPGTESPLHF

cdr3_length: 17
v_call: TRBV7-9
cdr3_aa: CASSPGGLGQGGQPQHF

cdr3_length: 13
v_call: TRBV2
cdr3_aa: CASRADRATEAFF

cdr3_length: 14
v_call: TRBV3-1/TRBV3-2
cdr3_aa: CASSPRDRVDGYTF

cdr3_length: 15
v_call: TRBV11-2
cdr3_aa: CASSLVGTRQETQYF

cdr3_length: 14
v_call: TRBV7-2
cdr3_aa: CASSLSTGNTEAFF

cdr3_length: 11
v_call: TRBV29-1
cdr3_aa: CSVASYNEQFF

cdr3_length: 13
v_call: TRBV7-9
cdr3_aa: CASSGGVSNEQFF

cdr3_length: 14
v_call: TRBV7-2
cdr3_aa: CASSLRLAVYEQYF

cdr3_length: 12
v_call: TRBV14
cdr3_aa: CASSQARISYTF

cdr3_length: 15
v_call: TRBV5-4
cdr3_aa: CASSSAGSATGELFF

cdr3_length: 12
v_call: TRBV5-1
cdr3_aa: CASREELNSQYF

cdr3_length: 15
v_call: TRBV15
cdr3_aa: CATSRGQGEGEKLFF

cdr3_length: 14
v_call: TRBV13
cdr3_aa: CASSPRPGNTEAFF

cdr3_length: 17
v_call: TRBV7-9
cdr3_aa: CASSSPTYGQVKDGYTF

cdr3_length: 16
v_call: TRBV18
cdr3_aa: CASSHQDRGANYGYTF

cdr3_length: 11
v_call: TRBV5-8
cdr3_aa: CASSLAPDAYF

cdr3_length: 13
v_call: TRBV2
cdr3_aa: CAGRQGSNTEAFF

cdr3_length: 14
v_call: TRBV7-2
cdr3_aa: CASSTTGSGNTIYF

cdr3_length: 13
v_call: TRBV7-9
cdr3_aa: CASSLGSNSPLHF

cdr3_length: 14
v_call: TRBV6-5
cdr3_aa: CASRRQGGTGELFF

cdr3_length: 16
v_call: TRBV11-2
cdr3_aa: CASSPSDDRRGNEQFF

cdr3_length: 14
v_call: TRBV5-4
cdr3_aa: CASRTGTSTGELFF

cdr3_length: 13
v_call: TRBV7-8
cdr3_aa: CASSLVQGTEAFF

cdr3_length: 15
v_call: TRBV2
cdr3_aa: CASTPDRAAGNTIYF

cdr3_length: 13
v_call: TRBV27
cdr3_aa: CASSLSIGAHPFF

cdr3_length: 15
v_call: TRBV5-1
cdr3_aa: CASSLGAAEGETQYF

cdr3_length: 15
v_call: TRBV27
cdr3_aa: CASSSPQKGNTEAFF

cdr3_length: 14
v_call: TRBV7-2
cdr3_aa: CASSPRQINQPQHF

cdr3_length: 15
v_call: TRBV30
cdr3_aa: CAWSVPREYGNTIYF

cdr3_length: 16
v_call: TRBV7-9
cdr3_aa: CASSSAPVAGYNEQFF

cdr3_length: 15
v_call: TRBV11-2
cdr3_aa: CASSLTWFASYGYTF

cdr3_length: 15
v_call: TRBV24-1
cdr3_aa: CATNGAGATNEKLFF

cdr3_length: 16
v_call: TRBV19
cdr3_aa: CASSVTRTRGDSEAFF

cdr3_length: 13
v_call: TRBV12-5
cdr3_aa: CASGTGRATKQYF

cdr3_length: 14
v_call: TRBV27
cdr3_aa: CASSFIGQGYGYTF

cdr3_length: 15
v_call: TRBV4-1
cdr3_aa: CASSQEGASSYEQYF

cdr3_length: 14
v_call: TRBV13
cdr3_aa: CASSFLQTSPEQYF

cdr3_length: 16
v_call: TRBV5-4
cdr3_aa: CASSLGGAGGNQPQHF

cdr3_length: 14
v_call: TRBV12-5
cdr3_aa: CASVDWPQNTEAFF

cdr3_length: 13
v_call: TRBV7-9
cdr3_aa: CASSFGTGDGYTF

cdr3_length: 15
v_call: TRBV11-2
cdr3_aa: CASSTSTTVKNEQFF

cdr3_length: 15
v_call: TRBV5-4
cdr3_aa: CASSLEVRSTDTQYF

cdr3_length: 15
v_call: TRBV14
cdr3_aa: CASSQEMRDLYGYTF

cdr3_length: 14
v_call: TRBV7-8
cdr3_aa: CASSLTDRAIEAFF

cdr3_length: 16
v_call: TRBV5-1
cdr3_aa: CANLQVLGPIQETQYF

cdr3_length: 18
v_call: TRBV21-1
cdr3_aa: CASSPSPLKTGGYSPLHF